Reported below is one T cell receptor beta chain. As yet, its antigen is unknown. The sample originates from a study of OX40 agonist ivuxolimab in advanced cancers. Study-wide results and caveats: At 0.1 to 3.0 mg/kg and by week 6, clonal expansion occurred in CD4+ and CD8+ blood T cells.

Blood samples were obtained at baseline, cycle 4 day 1, and cycle 7 day 1. The data were produced by immunoSEQ multiplex PCR, yet TCRdb's version contains in-frame clones alone and is incomplete. The sample includes 53,000 or so clones, about 85% of them seen just once. There are 14 residues in the CDR3. Germline CDR1 SNHLY, CDR2 FYNNEI. Trimming took off 0 bases at V and 7 bases at J, with 10 bases between the two ends. The material was CD4+ or CD8+ T cells sorted from blood, obtained in a trial of the OX40 agonist ivuxolimab. This chain joins TRBV2 and TRBJ1-5; perhaps TRBD1 as D (5 bases). The sequence came from an adult with an advanced solid tumor such as melanoma, head and neck, liver or kidney cancer. The CDR3 DNA is TGTGCCAGCAGTGAAGCCCCAAAGGGGCAGCCCCAGCATTTT. Translating gives CASSEAPKGQPQHF.